This record looks at one T cell receptor beta chain sequence and its context. There is no known antigen for this receptor. No qualities accompany the bases; no much larger clone lies one base away. These data come from a study of OX40 agonist ivuxolimab in advanced cancers. Study-level background: Ivuxolimab, which targeted the costimulatory receptor OX40 (CD134), was an agonistic, fully human IgG2 monoclonal antibody. Intravenous ivuxolimab was administered to patients every 2 weeks at six dose levels: 0.01, 0.1, 0.3, 1.5, 3 and 10 mg/kg. Of the approximately 50 dose-escalation patients, hepatocellular carcinoma was present in about 20, melanoma in approximately 15, renal cell carcinoma in 9 and head and neck cancer in 9. In the dose-escalation cohort, 70% to 85% of patients were male, and the mean age was approximately 60 years with a range of roughly 23 to 79. Prior anti-PD-1, anti-PD-L1 or anti-CTLA-4 therapy was permitted, and about two fifths of dose-escalation patients had received checkpoint inhibitors. Partial responses occurred in three dose-escalation patients: two with cutaneous melanoma and one with hepatocellular carcinoma. Peripheral TCRbeta sequencing aimed to test whether ivuxolimab altered TCR sequence diversity and caused clonal T-cell expansion. The monotherapy dose-escalation portion (N ≈ 52 patients) of the phase I ivuxolimab trial is reported in the paper.

The CDR3, from cysteine to phenylalanine, totals 15 residues. The entry retains the CDR3 DNA only, 45 bases that are in frame from base 1. Based on the germline V gene (reference sequence), the CDR1 and CDR2 sequences are MNHEY and SMNVEV. Clipping removes 4 bases from V and 2 bases from J, with 6 as the unmatched junction base count. Overall study outcomes, separate from this receptor: After ivuxolimab, more expanded clones were found on average in CD8+ T cells than in CD4+ T cells. The antigen specificity of the clonally expanded peripheral T cells was not determined. At doses of 0.1 to 3.0 mg/kg, clonal expansion of both CD4+ and CD8+ blood T cells was observed from baseline to week 6. In the 0.1-3.0 mg/kg groups, partial responders were among the patients with the lowest normalized peripheral clonal expansion, particularly in CD8+ T cells. Low levels of normalized T-cell clonal expansion were also shown by some nonresponding patients.

The trial excluded patients who had a history of autoimmune disease or were on systemic immunosuppression. In every dose cohort, peripheral blood was drawn for TCR sequencing at baseline, cycle 4 day 1, and cycle 7 day 1. The samples were taken from a phase I, first-in-human, multicenter, open-label dose-escalation trial of ivuxolimab. Adults with locally advanced or metastatic melanoma, renal cell, hepatocellular, or head and neck squamous cell carcinoma were enrolled in the trial. Before TCR sequencing, CD4+ T cells and CD8+ T cells from peripheral blood were sorted into separate populations. Genomic DNA was isolated from the sorted cells so that the TCRbeta CDR3 region could be sequenced. The immunoSEQ Assay was used for sequencing of TCRbeta CDR3 regions. TCRdb carries this immuneACCESS record with in-frame sequences only. Its versions omit some clonotypes, under half of them owing to an unresolved V gene in the studies checked, with the rest unexplained. This sample holds around 60,000 clones; 60% to 85% were observed only once. Clones ranked in the top ten supply roughly 10% of the sample.

The clonotype originates from an adult with an advanced solid tumor such as melanoma, head and neck, liver or kidney cancer. The sequences come from CD4+ or CD8+ T cells sorted from blood, collected in a trial of the OX40 agonist ivuxolimab. The chain employs TRBV27 and TRBJ2-3, and 7 bases in between align with TRBD2. The DNA sequence is as follows: TGTGCCAGCAGTTCCGGACTAGACCCCACAGATACGCAGTATTTT. This translates into CASSSGLDPTDTQYF.